The 17 T cell receptor beta chains presented below share a single source sample, sequenced in a study of shared clonotypes between healthy human individuals. Using immunoSEQ multiplex PCR, the repertoire was profiled, and TCRdb retains in-frame clones only, with some absent. The table lists millions of clones, about 95% of them singletons. The naive CD8 subset, CD45RO-negative cells positively selected for CCR7, excluded terminally differentiated effector memory CD45RA+ cells. The sample was naive CD8+ T cells sorted from blood. All receptors derive from a man between 18 and 29 years old in good health.

The chain recombines TRBV4-1 with TRBJ1-5; a weak D match, TRBD1 (5 bases). The CDR3 loop spans 16 amino acids. Trimming took 4 bases from V and 0 from J, leaving 13 bases between them. CDR1 MGHRA and CDR2 YSYEKL come from the germline V gene. The DNA of the CDR3 is TGCGCCAGCAGCCCATGGGCCGACAGTAGCAATCAGCCCCAGCATTTT. The encoded protein is CASSPWADSSNQPQHF.

J is TRBJ1-3 and V is TRBV4-3, with no clear D. V was pared by 0 bases and J by 0 bases, with 15 bases between. This CDR3 comprises 18 residues. Germline CDR1 and CDR2: LGHNA and YSLEER. Written as DNA, the CDR3 is TGCGCCAGCAGCCAAGATCCCCTCCCAAGGATCTCTGGAAACACCATATATTTT. It is translated as CASSQDPLPRISGNTIYF.

The chain uses TRBV7-3 and TRBJ2-3, with 8 bases aligning to TRBD2. The CDR3 length is 15 residues. The ends lost 1 base at V and 6 bases at J; junction bases unmatched: 6. Germline V gene lookup returns CDR1 SGHTA and CDR2 FQGTGA. The CDR3 reads CASSLISGGRDTQYF. CDR3 DNA: TGTGCCAGCAGCTTAATCAGCGGGGGCCGGGATACGCAGTATTTT.

J is TRBJ2-1 and V is TRBV11-2; D ambiguous. The CDR3 contains 13 residues. V was pared by 0 bases and J by 10 bases, with 10 bases between. Germline V lookup: CDR1 SGHAT, CDR2 FQNNGV. CDR3 coding DNA: TGTGCCAGCAGCTTAGAGGCAGGCTGGGAGCAGTTCTTC. This encodes CASSLEAGWEQFF.

This clone was seen a handful of times. The gene calls are TRBV10-2 and TRBJ1-1, with D possibly being TRBD1 (5 bases). Trimming removed 6 bases from V and 4 bases from J, with 15 bases in between. The CDR3 consists of 14 residues. The germline V gene has CDR1 WSHSY and CDR2 SAAADI. The CDR3 protein is CASRAGPLSTEAFF. CDR3 DNA: TGCGCCAGCAGGGCGGGGCCTTTGAGCACTGAAGCTTTCTTT.

J is TRBJ2-5 and V is TRBV30; a weak D match, TRBD2 (5 bases). The J call may be mistaken, given a closer DNA end match to TRBJ2-7. The CDR3 sequence is 15 residues long. CDR1 is GTSNPN, CDR2 SVGIG, per germline (reference sequence). CDR3: CAWSESVRADYEQYF. The CDR3 DNA is TGTGCCTGGAGTGAATCTGTGAGGGCAGACTACGAGCAGTACTTC.

V is TRBV5-6 and J is TRBJ2-2; TRBD1 agrees at 7 bases. This CDR3 is built from 15 residues. V was clipped by 4 bases and J by 4 bases; unmatched bases: 7. CDR1 SGHDT and CDR2 YYEEEE come from the germline V gene. CDR3 region: CASSPDRAGTGELFF. As DNA, the CDR3 is TGTGCCAGCAGCCCTGACAGGGCGGGCACCGGGGAGCTGTTTTTT.

The chain has TRBV18 and TRBJ2-7, with a tentative D call TRBD2 (6 bases). Between the trimmed V and J ends, which lost 2 bases and 3 bases, there was a span of 14 bases. The CDR3 length is 15 residues. Germline V gives CDR1 KGHSH, CDR2 LQKENI. CDR3 amino acids: CASSPDGGTGYEQYF. In DNA, the CDR3 is TGTGCCAGCTCACCAGACGGGGGTACCGGCTACGAGCAGTACTTC.

The chain links TRBV7-9 to TRBJ2-5, with 12 bases fitting TRBD2. Trimming removed 5 bases from V and 2 bases from J; junction bases left unmatched: 9. The germline V gene has CDR1 SEHNR and CDR2 FQNEAQ (reference sequence). This CDR3 is 17 amino acids long. The CDR3 bases are TGTGCCAGCAGCGCTCGACTAGCGGGAGATAGACAAGAGACCCAGTACTTC. It specifies CASSARLAGDRQETQYF. Using reference TRBV7-9 and TRBJ2-5 for the parts outside the CDR3, the full variable domain is DTGVSQNPRHKITKRGQNVTFRCDPISEHNRLYWYRQTLGQGPEFLTYFQNEAQLEKSRLLSDRFSAERPKGSFSTLEIQRTEQGDSAMYLCASSARLAGDRQETQYFGPGTRLLVL.

The chain carries TRBV5-4 and TRBJ2-1, with D uncertain. Trimming left V 2 bases short and J 9 bases short, with 15 bases between. The CDR3 length is 14 residues. CDR1 is SGHNT and CDR2 is YYREEE in the germline V gene (reference sequence). CDR3 region: CASSFPIIGSEQFF. The CDR3 coding sequence is TGTGCCAGCAGCTTCCCTATTATAGGCAGTGAGCAGTTCTTC.

This chain links TRBV2 with TRBJ1-5, with D hard to call. Deletions cut 8 bases from V and 2 bases from J, with 10 bases between. CDR3 length: 13 amino acids. From germline, CDR1 is SNHLY and CDR2 FYNNEI. For the CDR3, the DNA is TGTGCCAGCCAGACGGCGGGCAATCAGCCCCAGCATTTT. Translating gives CASQTAGNQPQHF.

This sequence joins TRBV29-1 and TRBJ2-3; TRBD2 agrees at 9 bases. Germline V gene lookup returns CDR1 SQVTM and CDR2 ANQGSEA. This CDR3 has 17 residues. The trim removed 4 bases at V and 0 bases at J, leaving 11 bases unmatched. CDR3 residues: CSVVMAGGISSTDTQYF. DNA of the CDR3: TGCAGCGTTGTCATGGCGGGGGGGATCTCTAGCACAGATACGCAGTATTTT.

This chain uses TRBV14 with TRBJ2-3; D possibly uses TRBD1 or TRBD2 (5 bases each). The CDR3 covers 18 residues. Trimming shortened V by 3 bases and J by 0 bases, and 19 bases separated the two germline ends. From germline, CDR1 is SGHDN and CDR2 FVKESK. The CDR3 sequence is CASSQGPFLTTSTDTQYF. The CDR3 nucleotides are TGTGCCAGCAGCCAGGGACCCTTCCTGACCACTAGCACAGATACGCAGTATTTT.

The chain couples TRBV9 to TRBJ1-1; D not certain. The CDR3 has 13 residues. V shed 2 bases and J shed 8 bases, with 13 bases lying between them. Per the germline V gene, CDR1 is SGDLS and CDR2 is YYNGEE. The CDR3 loop is CASSVSASLEAFF. CDR3 coding DNA: TGTGCCAGCAGCGTTTCAGCCAGCTTAGAAGCTTTCTTT.

The rearrangement joins TRBV9 to TRBJ2-2, with D perhaps being TRBD1 or TRBD2 (5 bases each). The CDR3 runs 15 residues. In germline, CDR1 is SGDLS, CDR2 YYNGEE. Between the trimmed V and J ends, which lost 3 bases and 1 base, there was a span of 10 bases. CDR3 coding DNA: TGTGCCAGCAGCGGGGGACCGCGGAACACCGGGGAGCTGTTTTTT. The encoded protein is CASSGGPRNTGELFF.

The J gene is TRBJ1-4, the V gene TRBV6-5; D is unresolved. Germline V gives CDR1 MNHEY, CDR2 SVGAGI. This CDR3 comprises 14 residues. V shed 4 bases and J shed 8 bases, with 14 bases lying between them. Here the CDR3 reads CASSSPGSGEKLFF. In nucleotides, the CDR3 is TGTGCCAGCAGTTCTCCGGGATCTGGGGAAAAACTGTTTTTT.

This chain joins TRBV4-1 and TRBJ1-1, with D maybe TRBD1 (5 bases). This CDR3 region has 15 residues. CDR1 is MGHRA and CDR2 is YSYEKL in the germline V gene. The V end was cut by 1 base, the J end by 4 bases, with 13 bases between. The DNA for the CDR3 is TGCGCCAGCAGCCAAGCCCTGGGGGAGGCCACTGAAGCTTTCTTT. This codes for CASSQALGEATEAFF.